A single sample is the source of the 31 T cell receptor beta chains below, sequenced in a study of T cell responses to AZD1222 COVID-19 vaccine. The assay was immunoSEQ multiplex PCR, and TCRdb's table has in-frame clones only and misses some. This sample carries 110,000 or so clones, 87% of them seen once, and the ten largest clones take roughly 5.2%. The material sequenced was peripheral blood, taken on day 0 of AZD1222 vaccination. Receptors were obtained from an adult in good health.

The chain carries TRBV11-3 and TRBJ2-3; D not certain. Germline loops: CDR1 SGHNT, CDR2 YENEEA. The germline V and J ends were trimmed by 0 bases and 0 bases, with 13 bases remaining between them. This CDR3 has 17 residues. Here the CDR3 DNA reads TGTGCCAGCAGCTTAGATTGGGCGCAGGAGAGCACAGATACGCAGTATTTT. As protein: CASSLDWAQESTDTQYF. The whole variable domain, filled in from reference TRBV11-3 and TRBJ2-3, reads EAGVVQSPRYKIIEKKQPVAFWCNPISGHNTLYWYLQNLGQGPELLIRYENEEAVDDSQLPKDRFSAERLKGVDSTLKIQPAELGDSAVYLCASSLDWAQESTDTQYFGPGTRLTVL.

This clone was seen once. The V and J genes are TRBV10-3 and TRBJ1-2; D gene unclear. Between the trimmed V and J ends, which lost 0 bases and 7 bases, there was a span of 9 bases. CDR3 length: 13 residues. The germline V gene has CDR1 ENHRY and CDR2 SYGVKD. The CDR3: CAISESAGAGYTF. CDR3 in DNA: TGTGCCATCAGTGAGTCGGCGGGAGCTGGCTACACCTTC.

The chain employs TRBV28 and TRBJ1-1; no clear D gene. From germline, CDR1 is MDHEN and CDR2 SYDVKM. Trimming removed 6 bases from V and 10 bases from J, with 21 bases in between. The CDR3 consists of 14 residues. The CDR3 spells CASRSTRIRQGAFF. CDR3 bases: TGTGCCAGCAGGTCTACTCGGATCCGCCAAGGAGCTTTCTTT.

The rearrangement joins TRBV7-9 to TRBJ2-3; no firm D call. Trimming took off 3 bases at V and 2 bases at J, with 12 bases between the two ends. This CDR3 has 15 residues. CDR1 SEHNR and CDR2 FQNEAQ come from the germline V gene (reference sequence). The CDR3 DNA reads as TGTGCCAGCAGCTTTGGTACAGCCCCCACAGATACGCAGTATTTT. It yields the protein CASSFGTAPTDTQYF.

The CDR3 region has the DNA TGCGCCAGCAGTGCCGGGACAGGGAACGAGCAGTACTTC. It encodes CASSAGTGNEQYF. The genes are TRBV10-1 and TRBJ2-7, with 9 positions matching TRBD1. Germline V gives CDR1 WNHNN, CDR2 SYGVQD (reference sequence). V gave up 4 bases and J gave up 5 bases; unmatched junction bases: 3. The CDR3 totals 13 residues.

J is TRBJ1-3 and V is TRBV19; tentatively, D is TRBD1 (5 bases). Germline CDR1 is LNHDA and CDR2 is SQIVND (reference sequence). V was cut by 4 bases and J by 4 bases, with 14 bases left in between. The CDR3 is made up of 15 amino acids. The DNA for the CDR3 is TGTGCCAGTAGTAGGGGGGGATGGATCGGAAACACCATATATTTT. It codes for CASSRGGWIGNTIYF.

The chain combines TRBV29-1 with TRBJ1-2, with TRBD1 as a possible D gene (6 bases). Per germline, CDR1 SQVTM and CDR2 ANQGSEA. V shed 6 bases and J shed 3 bases, with 8 bases lying between them. The CDR3 has 11 residues. Written as DNA, the CDR3 is TGCAGCGTACAGGGCGACTATGGCTACACCTTC. Its protein is CSVQGDYGYTF.

The rearrangement links TRBV6-5 to TRBJ2-7, with TRBD1 matching 8 bases. This CDR3 contains 13 residues. Germline V gives CDR1 MNHEY, CDR2 SVGAGI. Trimming took 6 bases from V and 6 from J; bases not matched to a gene: 7. In nucleotides, the CDR3 is TGTGCCAGCAGGGACAGGGCGAATCGCGAGCAGTACTTC. It specifies CASRDRANREQYF.

The table lists this clone with a few counts. The chain recombines TRBV11-2 with TRBJ2-2, with a weak D call TRBD2 (6 bases). Trimming took 3 bases from V and 0 from J, leaving 8 bases between them. The CDR3 runs 15 residues. Germline CDR1 is SGHAT and CDR2 is FQNNGV. The CDR3 DNA reads as TGTGCCAGCAGCTTCGCGGGGCCGAACACCGGGGAGCTGTTTTTT. The encoded protein is CASSFAGPNTGELFF.

For the CDR3, the DNA is TGTGCCAGCAGCCCACAGACAGGGTTGAACACTGAAGCTTTCTTT. This translates into CASSPQTGLNTEAFF. The rearrangement links TRBV5-5 to TRBJ1-1; 7 nucleotides line up with TRBD1. This CDR3 comprises 15 residues. CDR1 and CDR2 from the germline V gene are SGHKS and YYEKEE (reference sequence). J was trimmed by 0 bases and V by 4 bases; bases with no gene match: 6. Combining the CDR3 with reference TRBV5-5 and TRBJ1-1 gives the whole variable domain DAGVTQSPTHLIKTRGQQVTLRCSPISGHKSVSWYQQVLGQGPQFIFQYYEKEERGRGNFPDRFSARQFPNYSSELNVNALLLGDSALYLCASSPQTGLNTEAFFGQGTRLTVV.

The chain uses TRBV5-4 and TRBJ1-1; D is unresolved. Germline CDR1 SGHNT, CDR2 YYREEE (reference sequence). The CDR3 covers 15 residues. V was shortened by 0 bases and J by 0 bases, with 9 bases between the two germline ends. The CDR3 DNA reads TGTGCCAGCAGCTTGGGGTCTGGCTTGAACACTGAAGCTTTCTTT. Amino acids: CASSLGSGLNTEAFF. Looking up the rest from reference TRBV5-4 and TRBJ1-1 gives the full variable domain: ETGVTQSPTHLIKTRGQQVTLRCSSQSGHNTVSWYQQALGQGPQFIFQYYREEENGRGNFPPRFSGLQFPNYSSELNVNALELDDSALYLCASSLGSGLNTEAFFGQGTRLTVV.

The rearrangement uses TRBV1 and TRBJ1-1; TRBD1, the table's D call, lacks a check against the DNA. TRBV1 is a pseudogene. The CDR3 totals 14 residues. The CDR3 DNA is TGCACCAGCAGCCAATTCGACAGAAACACTGAAGCTTTCTTT. Translation gives CTSSQFDRNTEAFF.

The chain carries TRBV27 and TRBJ2-2; the D gene could be TRBD1 or TRBD2 (5 bases each). V was clipped by 3 bases and J by 3 bases, with 11 bases between them. The CDR3 covers 15 residues. Germline V gene sequence: CDR1 MNHEY, CDR2 SMNVEV (reference sequence). CDR3 bases: TGTGCCAGCAGTTTCGGGGCAGTGGACACCGGGGAGCTGTTTTTT. It specifies CASSFGAVDTGELFF.

As DNA, the CDR3 is TGCGCCAGCAGCCAGGGGGCTGGCTATGGCTACACCTTC. Translating gives CASSQGAGYGYTF. The rearrangement joins TRBV10-1 to TRBJ1-2; TRBD1 matches 8 bases. Looked up from germline, CDR1 is WNHNN and CDR2 is SYGVQD (reference sequence). The CDR3 loop spans 13 amino acids. J was trimmed by 4 bases and V by 6 bases; bases with no gene match: 4.

CDR3 DNA sequence: TGTGCCAGCAGTTCCGACCCAGGGCCCACACCGGAGACCCAGTACTTC. This codes for CASSSDPGPTPETQYF. The chain couples TRBV11-3 to TRBJ2-5; possibly TRBD1 for D (5 bases). The CDR3 runs to 16 residues. Deletions cut 6 bases from V and 5 bases from J, with 22 bases between. Germline V gene lookup returns CDR1 SGHNT and CDR2 YENEEA.

The CDR3 loop is CASSLAGPTASTDTQYF. In DNA, the CDR3 is TGTGCCAGCAGCTTGGCTGGGCCCACGGCTAGCACAGATACGCAGTATTTT. V and J are TRBV5-4 and TRBJ2-3; D gene ambiguous. The CDR3 runs 17 residues. V gave up 0 bases and J gave up 0 bases, with 14 bases separating them. The V gene's germline CDR1 is SGHNT and CDR2 YYREEE (reference sequence).

The gene calls are TRBV11-2 and TRBJ1-4; TRBD1 matches at 7 bases. The trim removed 1 base at V and 7 bases at J, leaving 6 bases unmatched. CDR1 and CDR2 from the germline V gene are SGHAT and FQNNGV. The CDR3 contains 15 residues. The CDR3 DNA reads TGTGCCAGCAGCTTAGTCGGCCAGGGGGGTGAAAAACTGTTTTTT. It translates to CASSLVGQGGEKLFF.

The chain combines TRBV29-1 with TRBJ2-2; tentatively, D is TRBD1 or TRBD2 (6 bases each). V gave up 7 bases and J gave up 3 bases, with 18 bases separating them. Germline V gene lookup returns CDR1 SQVTM and CDR2 ANQGSEA. CDR3 length: 15 residues. The CDR3: CSAGLSGAHTGELFF. The DNA of the CDR3 is TGCAGCGCCGGACTGTCGGGGGCCCACACCGGGGAGCTGTTTTTT.

Only a few counts were recorded for this clone. The genes are TRBV29-1 and TRBJ1-4, with 9 positions matching TRBD1. Germline trimming cut 4 bases from V and 5 bases from J; bases unmatched to any gene: 5. Germline CDR1 SQVTM, CDR2 ANQGSEA. The length of the CDR3 is 14 residues. The CDR3 reads CSVASGTGNEKLFF. The CDR3 region has the DNA TGCAGCGTTGCTTCCGGGACAGGGAATGAAAAACTGTTTTTT.

The rearrangement links TRBV28 to TRBJ1-2; D is unclear. The CDR3 is 13 residues long. Trimming removed 8 bases at V and 1 base at J, with 11 bases between. From germline, CDR1 is MDHEN and CDR2 SYDVKM. Written as DNA, the CDR3 is TGTGCCAGCGTGGACGGGTTTAACTATGGCTACACCTTC. Its protein product is CASVDGFNYGYTF.

The chain links TRBV2 to TRBJ2-3; the D is unclear. This CDR3 has 14 residues. V was clipped by 5 bases and J by 0 bases, with 9 bases between them. The V gene's germline CDR1 is SNHLY and CDR2 FYNNEI. The CDR3 DNA sequence: TGTGCCAGCAGTTTTCCAGGTAGCACAGATACGCAGTATTTT. Its protein is CASSFPGSTDTQYF.

This chain connects TRBV6-5 to TRBJ2-1; D is undetermined. The CDR3 sequence is 13 residues long. CDR1 is MNHEY, CDR2 SVGAGI, per germline. Trimming shortened V by 5 bases and J by 3 bases, and 8 bases separated the two germline ends. CDR3 in amino acids: CASSTASYNEQFF. DNA of the CDR3: TGTGCCAGCAGTACGGCTAGCTACAATGAGCAGTTCTTC.

The CDR3 coding sequence is TGTGCCAGCAGTTTAGAGGGGGCGCTTGGCTACACCTTC. It codes for CASSLEGALGYTF. V usage is TRBV12-3 or TRBV12-4 and J usage is TRBJ1-2; 7 bases fit TRBD1. V lost 1 base to trimming and J lost 7 bases; unmatched junction nucleotides: 3. The CDR3 runs 13 residues.

The gene calls are TRBV7-9 and TRBJ1-1; perhaps TRBD1 as D (6 bases). CDR3 length equals 15 residues. Germline CDR1 is SEHNR and CDR2 is FQNEAQ (reference sequence). Trimming shortened V by 0 bases and J by 10 bases, and 18 bases separated the two germline ends. For the CDR3, the DNA is TGTGCCAGCAGCTTAGCAGGTACAGGGTCCGACGGAGCTTTCTTT. As protein: CASSLAGTGSDGAFF.

CDR3 in DNA: TGCGCCAGCAGCCAAGTGGACGGGGCTGAAGCTTTCTTT. Amino acid sequence: CASSQVDGAEAFF. The chain is built from TRBV4-1 and TRBJ1-1; no clear D. CDR1 is MGHRA and CDR2 is YSYEKL in the germline V gene. The length of the CDR3 is 13 residues. Trimming left V 1 base short and J 6 bases short, with 9 bases between.

This clone has only one observation. The chain is built from TRBV28 and TRBJ1-2; D uncertain. Germline CDR1 and CDR2: MDHEN and SYDVKM. Trimming took 8 bases from V and 0 from J, leaving 10 bases between them. This CDR3 contains 13 residues. The chain's CDR3 is CASRARANYGYTF. Here the CDR3 DNA reads TGTGCCAGCCGGGCCAGAGCTAACTATGGCTACACCTTC.

CDR3 residues: CASSPLGVAGNTIYF. CDR3 nucleotide sequence: TGTGCCAGCTCACCACTTGGGGTAGCTGGAAACACCATATATTTT. The chain is built from TRBV18 and TRBJ1-3; D ambiguous. Trimming shortened V by 1 base and J by 2 bases, and 9 bases separated the two germline ends. This CDR3 spans 15 amino acids. Germline V lookup: CDR1 KGHSH, CDR2 LQKENI. Variable domain in full (rest from reference TRBV18 and TRBJ1-3): NAGVMQNPRHLVRRRGQEARLRCSPMKGHSHVYWYRQLPEEGLKFMVYLQKENIIDESGMPKERFSAEFPKEGPSILRIQQVVRGDSAAYFCASSPLGVAGNTIYFGEGSWLTVV.

This sequence joins TRBV5-3 and TRBJ2-7; a possible D gene is TRBD2 (5 bases). TRBV5-3 is treated as an ORF (open reading frame) with a function not yet certain. The CDR3 has 15 amino acids. Deletions cut 3 bases from V and 9 bases from J, with 22 bases between. CDR3 DNA: TGTGCCAGAAGCTCCCCCCCGTGGAGGCAGAATAGGCAGTACTTC. It is translated as CARSSPPWRQNRQYF.

The chain uses TRBV28 and TRBJ1-5; D is possibly TRBD1 (5 bases). V lost 4 bases, J lost 5 bases, and 15 bases lay in between. CDR1 and CDR2 from the germline V gene are MDHEN and SYDVKM. This CDR3 is built from 15 residues. Written as DNA, the CDR3 is TGTGCCAGCAGTTCCGGACAAAACGCGGATCAGCCCCAGCATTTT. Translating it yields CASSSGQNADQPQHF.

V gene TRBV30 combines with J gene TRBJ1-2; TRBD1 might be the D (6 bases). Germline CDR1 reads GTSNPN; CDR2 reads SVGIG (reference sequence). CDR3 length equals 18 residues. Trimming removed 5 bases at V and 6 bases at J, with 31 bases between. The chain's CDR3 is CAWHRLGDTVRGVDGYTF. Written as DNA, the CDR3 is TGTGCCTGGCATCGCTTGGGGGACACGGTTAGGGGGGTCGATGGCTACACCTTC.

The chain combines TRBV28 with TRBJ2-7; TRBD2 matches at 9 bases. This CDR3 region has 14 residues. Germline CDR1 MDHEN, CDR2 SYDVKM. Germline trimming cut 6 bases from V and 5 bases from J; bases unmatched to any gene: 8. The CDR3 here is CASSQREDGDEQYF. As DNA, the CDR3 is TGTGCCAGCAGCCAGCGGGAGGACGGGGACGAGCAGTACTTC.